This paragraph covers one TCR beta chain sequence. The authors' processing: Counts of nucleated cells, estimated from reference gene primer amplification, were obtained. Profiled with immunoSEQ multiplex PCR; TCRdb holds only in-frame clones, not every one. V, J and clone size were drawn from that table, and D and trimming were deduced from the DNA. The table shows 130,000 to 150,000 clones, with over 80% occurring only once. The data originate from a study of blood T cell repertoires in COVID-19. Study-level information: Acute and convalescent COVID-19 samples came from the United States, Italy and Spain.

Germline lookup yields CDR1 SGHAT and CDR2 FQNNGV. This CDR3 has 17 amino acids. V shed 5 bases, J shed 3 bases, and the junction held 10 bases outside the gene matches. The chain employs TRBV11-2 and TRBJ1-4; 9 nucleotides align to TRBD1. This clonotype was sampled from a middle-aged woman with active or convalescent COVID-19. The sample comprised peripheral blood. CDR3 nucleotides: TGTGCCAGCAGCCACGGACAGGGGAGTAGGGCTAATGAAAAACTGTTTTTT. Its translation is CASSHGQGSRANEKLFF.